This passage covers 17 T cell receptor beta chains from one sample sequenced in a study of cytomegalovirus exposure and HLA in healthy donors. PCR used 60 Vbeta primers and 13 Jbeta primers. TCRdb's copy holds only in-frame clones and misses some; the assay was immunoSEQ multiplex PCR. The sample records around 110,000 clones, 65% to 80% being singletons. The sample comprised PBMCs. These receptors were collected from a male donor in good health and CMV-seropositive.

This chain joins TRBV27 and TRBJ1-1; a weak D match, TRBD1 (5 bases). The ends were cut back, 0 bases at V and 6 bases at J, with 11 bases in the middle. There are 14 residues in the CDR3. Germline CDR1 reads MNHEY; CDR2 reads SMNVEV (reference sequence). CDR3 coding DNA: TGTGCCAGCAGTTTATCATCGGGGACTCCTGAAGCTTTCTTT. Its protein is CASSLSSGTPEAFF.

This clone was counted only a few times. The J gene is TRBJ1-2, the V gene TRBV9, with 8 bases identical to TRBD1. CDR3 length equals 16 residues. Germline loops: CDR1 SGDLS, CDR2 YYNGEE. With V trimmed by 0 bases and J by 2 bases, 6 bases remained unmatched. The CDR3 DNA is TGTGCCAGCAGCGTAGCGCAGGGGGCTTCCAACTATGGCTACACCTTC. This gives the protein CASSVAQGASNYGYTF.

This clone was found once. The gene calls are TRBV9 and TRBJ2-5, with 11 bases identical to TRBD1. This CDR3 region has 15 residues. With 3 bases clipped from V and 4 bases from J, the junction kept 5 bases outside the gene matches. Germline V gene lookup returns CDR1 SGDLS and CDR2 YYNGEE. CDR3 sequence (DNA): TGTGCCAGCAGCGGGACAGGGGGCTTTGTAGAGACCCAGTACTTC. This gives the protein CASSGTGGFVETQYF.

The chain couples TRBV10-1 to TRBJ2-7; D gene uncertain. The CDR3 is made up of 15 amino acids. The ends were cut back, 0 bases at V and 0 bases at J, with 9 bases in the middle. The germline CDR1 and CDR2 sequences are WNHNN and SYGVQD (reference sequence). The CDR3 loop reads CASSESPRYSYEQYF. CDR3 nucleotides: TGCGCCAGCAGTGAGTCCCCCAGATACTCCTACGAGCAGTACTTC.

This chain joins TRBV4-3 and TRBJ1-2, with TRBD1 matching over 8 bases. The V gene end was trimmed by 4 bases and the J gene end by 0 bases; junction bases not matched to a gene: 7. This CDR3 comprises 16 residues. The V gene's germline CDR1 is LGHNA and CDR2 YSLEER. The CDR3 is CASSLDWGQANYGYTF. The CDR3, as DNA: TGCGCCAGCAGCCTAGACTGGGGACAGGCTAACTATGGCTACACCTTC.

V is TRBV28 and J is TRBJ1-2; D is possibly TRBD1 (6 bases). The germline V gene encodes CDR1 MDHEN and CDR2 SYDVKM. Between the trimmed V and J ends, which lost 3 bases and 8 bases, there was a span of 16 bases. CDR3 length: 14 amino acids. As DNA, the CDR3 is TGTGCCAGCAGTTTGGGGGCGGGGGTTCACGGCTACACCTTC. Protein: CASSLGAGVHGYTF.

The chain is built from TRBV6-5 and TRBJ2-3; D gene uncertain. Germline V gene data show CDR1 as MNHEY and CDR2 as SVGAGI. The V gene lost 2 bases and the J gene lost 0 bases, with 6 bases spanning the gap. This CDR3 has 14 amino acids. The CDR3 DNA reads as TGTGCCAGCAGTTACGGTCGGAGCACAGATACGCAGTATTTT. Residues: CASSYGRSTDTQYF.

This clone was recorded once. In DNA form, the CDR3 reads TGTGCCAGTAAGCTAGCGGGCCTCAATGAGCAGTTCTTC. Protein: CASKLAGLNEQFF. The chain has TRBV19 and TRBJ2-1; TRBD2 matches 8 bases. The CDR3 length is 13 residues. The germline V gene encodes CDR1 LNHDA and CDR2 SQIVND (reference sequence). The junction had 5 bases not matched to a gene; V was cut back by 7 bases and J by 6 bases.

The chain joins TRBV6-5 to TRBJ1-2, with a weak D call TRBD1 (5 bases). Per the germline V gene, CDR1 is MNHEY and CDR2 is SVGAGI. Trimming removed 5 bases at V and 8 bases at J, with 21 bases between. The CDR3 covers 15 residues. The CDR3 DNA sequence: TGTGCCAGCAGTCTCCACAGGAGGGATCAGCGGGGCTACACCTTC. Its protein is CASSLHRRDQRGYTF.

This chain uses TRBV2 with TRBJ2-1, with 9 bases lining up with TRBD1. This CDR3 has 15 residues. Trimming cost V 1 base and J 8 bases; bases outside gene matches: 6. The germline V gene encodes CDR1 SNHLY and CDR2 FYNNEI. The CDR3, as DNA: TGTGCCAGCAGTGAAGGGGACAGGGCTGTGGATGAGCAGTTCTTC. It specifies CASSEGDRAVDEQFF. Using reference TRBV2 and TRBJ2-1 for the parts outside the CDR3, the full variable domain is EPEVTQTPSHQVTQMGQEVILRCVPISNHLYFYWYRQILGQKVEFLVSFYNNEISEKSEIFDDQFSVERPDGSNFTLKIRSTKLEDSAMYFCASSEGDRAVDEQFFGPGTRLTVL.

The chain couples TRBV6-1 to TRBJ1-1; tentatively, D is TRBD1 (6 bases). Germline CDR1 MNHNS, CDR2 SASEGT. V was trimmed by 6 bases and J by 1 base, leaving 9 bases between them. The CDR3 totals 13 residues. The CDR3 nucleotides are TGTGCCAGCAGGAAGGACAGGAACACTGAAGCTTTCTTT. Translating it yields CASRKDRNTEAFF.

This clone was seen a handful of times. The chain combines TRBV6-5 with TRBJ2-5; possibly TRBD1 for D (6 bases). This CDR3 has 15 residues. CDR1 and CDR2 from the germline V gene are MNHEY and SVGAGI. Deletions cut 6 bases from V and 4 bases from J, with 18 bases between. The CDR3 spells CASSRGGVAGETQYF. The DNA for the CDR3 is TGTGCCAGCAGCCGAGGGGGTGTAGCCGGAGAGACCCAGTACTTC.

The chain joins TRBV16 to TRBJ1-5, with TRBD1 as a possible D gene (6 bases). In germline, CDR1 is KGHSY, CDR2 FQNENV. Deletions cut 1 base from V and 3 bases from J, with 10 bases between. The CDR3 consists of 15 residues. The CDR3 region is CASSQYGQNNQPQHF. The CDR3 nucleotides read TGTGCCAGCAGCCAATACGGACAGAACAATCAGCCCCAGCATTTT.

The chain combines TRBV30 with TRBJ1-4, with 8 bases that match TRBD1. The CDR3 is 15 residues long. V trimming: 1 base; J trimming: 8 bases; junction bases outside the gene matches: 9. CDR1 and CDR2 (germline): GTSNPN, SVGIG (reference sequence). In DNA, the CDR3 is TGTGCCTGGAGTGGTGCAGGGGGCGCAGTCGAAAAACTGTTTTTT. Its protein is CAWSGAGGAVEKLFF.

The V gene is TRBV13, the J gene TRBJ2-5; TRBD1 matches 7 bases. The end of the DNA is better explained by TRBJ2-7, so the J call may be wrong. The CDR3 runs 18 residues. The V gene's germline CDR1 is PRHDT and CDR2 FYEKMQ (reference sequence). In DNA, the CDR3 is TGTGCCAGCAGCTTACTTCTCGTGGGACAGACTTACCCCAGCGAGCAGTACTTC. This sequence encodes CASSLLLVGQTYPSEQYF.

This clone was detected once. V usage is TRBV20-1 and J usage is TRBJ2-5; D ambiguous. The CDR3 consists of 10 residues. Trimming took 6 bases from V and 7 from J, leaving 9 bases between them. Germline V lookup: CDR1 DFQATT, CDR2 SNEGSKA (reference sequence). CDR3: CSASSGTQYF. The CDR3 DNA is TGCAGTGCGAGCTCCGGGACCCAGTACTTC.

This chain links TRBV7-6 with TRBJ2-7, with 7 bases that match TRBD1. The CDR3 spans 14 residues. Looked up from germline, CDR1 is SGHVS and CDR2 is FNYEAQ. J lost 1 base, V lost 4 bases, and 4 bases had no gene match. CDR3 protein: CASSSPGQSYEQYF. As DNA, the CDR3 is TGTGCCAGCAGCTCTCCGGGACAGTCCTACGAGCAGTACTTC.